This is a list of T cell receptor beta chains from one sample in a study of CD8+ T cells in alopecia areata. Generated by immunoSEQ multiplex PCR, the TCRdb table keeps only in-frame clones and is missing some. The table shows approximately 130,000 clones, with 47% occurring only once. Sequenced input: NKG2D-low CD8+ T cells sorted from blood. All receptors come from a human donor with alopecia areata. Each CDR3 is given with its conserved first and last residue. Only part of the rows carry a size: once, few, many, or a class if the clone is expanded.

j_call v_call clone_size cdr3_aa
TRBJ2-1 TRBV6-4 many CASSDSISGAYNEQFF
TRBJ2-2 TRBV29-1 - CSVEASGRTGELFF
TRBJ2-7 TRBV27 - CASSLPTGNYEQYF
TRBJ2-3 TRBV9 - CASSALSTTSGVSDTQYF
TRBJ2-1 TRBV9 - CASSYYGSGLAIEQFF
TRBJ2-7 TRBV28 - CASSLGGQGWEQYF
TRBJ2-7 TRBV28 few CASSSSSGRTYYEQYF
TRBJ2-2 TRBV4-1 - CASSQGAGPNTGELFF
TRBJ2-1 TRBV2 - CASSEAASGAVEQFF
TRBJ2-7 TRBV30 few CAWTTTGTTGIYEQYF
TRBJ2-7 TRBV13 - CASSLGDGVRYYEQYF
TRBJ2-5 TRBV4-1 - CASSHPSGGQETQYF
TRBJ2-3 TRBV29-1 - CSAAGDTQYF
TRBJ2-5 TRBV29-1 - CSVGSGGETQYF
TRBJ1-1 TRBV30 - CAWRTGGWSEAFF
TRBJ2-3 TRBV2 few CASSGPHTDTQYF
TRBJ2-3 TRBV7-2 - CASSPPFDF
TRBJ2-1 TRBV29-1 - CSVGMGEIYNEQFF
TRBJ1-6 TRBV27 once CASMVGFGSPLHF
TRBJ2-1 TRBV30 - CACRARDGQFF
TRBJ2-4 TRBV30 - CAWSATIAKNIQYF
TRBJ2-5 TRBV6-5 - CASSYGRTGLQETQYF
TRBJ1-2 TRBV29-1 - CSVEDGYPNYGYTF
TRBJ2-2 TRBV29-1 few CSVGTGANTGELFF
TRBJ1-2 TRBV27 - CASSLGLNYGYTF
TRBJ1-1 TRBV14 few CASSPGTGGTEAFF
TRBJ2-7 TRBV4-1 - CASSQVGINHEQYF
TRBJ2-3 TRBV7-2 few CASSLLVADTQYF
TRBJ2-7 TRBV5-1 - CASSSDRGVNEQYF
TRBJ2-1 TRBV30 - CAWRFKRDSDEQFF
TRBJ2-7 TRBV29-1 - CSVGIGLGSYEQYF
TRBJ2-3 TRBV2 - CASSEVLGTTSTDTQYF
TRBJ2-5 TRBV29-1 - CSVERPGGQETQYF
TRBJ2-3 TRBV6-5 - CAGGDSPDTQYF
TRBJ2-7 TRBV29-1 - CSVGVSGYEQYF
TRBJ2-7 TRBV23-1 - CASRLGLAELLGPYEQYF
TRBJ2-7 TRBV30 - CAWSPGSNYEQYF
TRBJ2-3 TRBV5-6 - CASSTGSTDTQYF
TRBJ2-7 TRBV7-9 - CASSLVESSYEQYF
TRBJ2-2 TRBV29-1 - CSVVDREDTGELFF
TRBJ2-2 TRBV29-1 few CSVEQGNTGELFF
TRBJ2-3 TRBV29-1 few CSVEHENTDTQYF
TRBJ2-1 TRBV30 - CAWSVSGDEQFF
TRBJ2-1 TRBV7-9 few CASSHDYGSYNEQFF
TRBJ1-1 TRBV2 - CAKTGGTEAFF
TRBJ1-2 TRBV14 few CASSQGTNYGYTF
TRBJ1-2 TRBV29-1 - CSVDSWQYGYTF
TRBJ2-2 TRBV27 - CASSSMTGNTGELFF
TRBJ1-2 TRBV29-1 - CSVGRTATYTF
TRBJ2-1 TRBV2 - CASSESVSSDNEQFF